What follows are 7 T cell receptor beta chains derived from one specimen sequenced in a study of T cells in Graves' hyperthyroidism and ophthalmopathy. Researchers amplified the TCR beta CDR3 regions from RNA transcripts. The HTBI primer set was used in a first-round RT-PCR of the TCR CDR3. TCRdb analysed the multiplex PCR reads with MiXCR anew, one entry per CDR3 protein. Among approximately 400,000 distinct CDR3 sequences listed, roughly 14% were seen once. The material sequenced was blood. Receptor source: a woman aged 25 to 39 with Graves' ophthalmopathy.

This clonotype was counted many times. The V gene is TRBV29-1, the J gene TRBJ1-2; D may be TRBD1 (6 bases). The length of the CDR3 is 12 residues. CDR1 SQVTM and CDR2 ANQGSEA come from the germline V gene. V was cut by 3 bases and J by 8 bases, with 13 bases left in between. The CDR3 sequence is CSVENRAGGYTF. DNA for the CDR3: TGCAGCGTTGAGAACAGGGCAGGGGGCTACACCTTC.

This clonotype was recorded at least ten times. This chain connects TRBV28 to TRBJ1-5; weak D call: TRBD1 (6 bases). The CDR3 contains 15 residues. Germline CDR1 MDHEN, CDR2 SYDVKM. V gave up 3 bases and J gave up 1 base, with 10 bases separating them. CDR3 nucleotide sequence: TGTGCCAGCAGTTTCGGGGGGGCCAGCAATCAGCCCCAGCATTTT. Its translation: CASSFGGASNQPQHF.

The chain employs TRBV7-9 and TRBJ1-1; D is possibly TRBD1 (6 bases). V dropped 5 bases and J dropped 1 base, with 11 bases sitting between them. The CDR3 length is 14 residues. Germline V gene data show CDR1 as SEHNR and CDR2 as FQNEAQ (reference sequence). The CDR3 here is CASSQTGSNTEAFF. The CDR3, as DNA: TGTGCCAGCAGCCAGACAGGTTCGAACACTGAAGCTTTCTTT.

There are many counts of this clonotype. The chain links TRBV6-1 to TRBJ2-7; tentatively, D is TRBD2 (6 bases). This CDR3 contains 15 residues. Trimming took 6 bases from V and 1 from J, leaving 16 bases between them. CDR1 and CDR2 from the germline V gene are MNHNS and SASEGT. CDR3 sequence: CASRPTSKSSYEQYF. CDR3 sequence (DNA): TGTGCCAGCAGGCCCACTAGCAAAAGTTCCTACGAGCAGTACTTC.

The table lists this clonotype with many counts. The J gene is TRBJ2-3, the V gene TRBV11-2; TRBD1 matches 10 bases. Germline V gene sequence: CDR1 SGHAT, CDR2 FQNNGV. The CDR3 is 18 residues long. V gave up 6 bases and J gave up 0 bases; unmatched junction bases: 12. CDR3 coding DNA: TGTGCCAGCAGTGCCCGACAGGGGGCCCTTACGAGCACAGATACGCAGTATTTT. Translation gives CASSARQGALTSTDTQYF.

This clonotype occurred many times. This chain's CDR3 is CSASGIERGSYNEQFF. CDR3 in DNA: TGCAGTGCTAGTGGGATCGAGCGGGGCTCCTACAATGAGCAGTTCTTC. The rearrangement joins TRBV20-1 to TRBJ2-1; 7 bases map to TRBD2. The CDR3 runs 16 residues. Germline CDR1 is DFQATT and CDR2 is SNEGSKA (reference sequence). The V segment lost 3 bases and the J segment 0 bases; nucleotides outside the gene matches: 8.

This clonotype was recorded at least ten times. This chain connects TRBV30 to TRBJ2-1; 12 bases are a match to TRBD2. Germline lookup yields CDR1 GTSNPN and CDR2 SVGIG (reference sequence). The CDR3 has 15 residues. V shed 3 bases, J shed 4 bases, and the junction held 4 bases outside the gene matches. The CDR3 loop reads CAWSPGTSGYNEQFF. In DNA, the CDR3 is TGTGCCTGGAGCCCCGGGACTAGCGGGTACAATGAGCAGTTCTTC.